Listed here are 8 T cell receptor beta chains from one sample, sequenced in a study of technical replicates of blood from a handful of donors. This table comes from immunoSEQ multiplex PCR, and its TCRdb copy is limited to in-frame clones, with some not included. The sample lists approximately 76,000 clones, 90% to 95% occurring once. The sequenced material came from T cells isolated from PBMCs. The receptors stem from a human donor in good health.

The chain joins TRBV5-4 to TRBJ2-5, with D unclear. Germline V gives CDR1 SGHNT, CDR2 YYREEE (reference sequence). V gave up 0 bases and J gave up 2 bases, with 5 bases separating them. The CDR3 extends over 13 amino acids. For the CDR3, the DNA is TGTGCCAGCAGCTTGGAAGAGCAAGAGACCCAGTACTTC. Protein product: CASSLEEQETQYF.

The chain couples TRBV5-6 to TRBJ2-1, with TRBD2 as a possible D gene (7 bases). The CDR3 spans 12 residues. Trimming pared 4 bases from V and 10 bases from J, leaving 12 bases between. Germline CDR1 SGHDT, CDR2 YYEEEE. CDR3 sequence reads: CASSLPGGEQFF. The DNA for the CDR3 is TGTGCCAGCAGCCTTCCGGGGGGCGAGCAGTTCTTC.

Only one count was recorded for this clone. The V call is TRBV2, the J call TRBJ2-7; 12 nucleotides align to TRBD2. The V and J ends lost 7 bases and 4 bases, in that order; junction bases with no gene match: 8. The germline gives CDR1 SNHLY, CDR2 FYNNEI. The CDR3 spans 15 residues. This CDR3 reads CASTLAGGQFYEQYF. For the CDR3, the DNA is TGTGCCAGCACCCTAGCGGGAGGGCAATTTTACGAGCAGTACTTC.

The chain is built from TRBV6-1 and TRBJ1-2; maybe TRBD1 (6 bases). The germline V gene has CDR1 MNHNS and CDR2 SASEGT. The CDR3 spans 12 residues. With 5 bases removed from V and 8 bases from J, the gap between germline ends came to 12 bases. The CDR3 DNA reads as TGTGCCAGCAGTCCAGGGGCAAGGGGCTACACCTTC. This translates into CASSPGARGYTF.

The sample holds a few counts of this clone. This sequence joins TRBV19 and TRBJ1-1; the D gene is possibly TRBD1 (6 bases). Germline lookup yields CDR1 LNHDA and CDR2 SQIVND (reference sequence). The CDR3 runs to 14 residues. Deletions cut 1 base from V and 5 bases from J, with 11 bases between. CDR3 nucleotide sequence: TGTGCCAGTAGTATAGCCGGGGGGCGAACTGAAGCTTTCTTT. Translation: CASSIAGGRTEAFF.

The genes are TRBV30 and TRBJ1-3, with a weak D call TRBD1 (6 bases). In germline, CDR1 is GTSNPN, CDR2 SVGIG (reference sequence). The CDR3 consists of 13 residues. V lost 7 bases, J lost 4 bases, and 14 bases lay in between. The CDR3 spells CASGRGSGNTIYF. The CDR3 DNA reads as TGTGCCTCTGGGAGGGGGTCGGGAAACACCATATATTTT.

This clone occurred once. V is TRBV29-1 and J is TRBJ1-3, with 8 bases matching TRBD1. After removal of 7 bases from V and 2 bases from J, the junction contained 7 bases not matched to a gene. The CDR3 runs to 14 residues. Germline CDR1 is SQVTM and CDR2 is ANQGSEA. CDR3 in amino acids: CSAGDRGTGNTIYF. The DNA for the CDR3 is TGCAGCGCTGGCGACAGGGGAACTGGAAACACCATATATTTT.

This chain connects TRBV10-2 to TRBJ1-1, with no clear D. Germline CDR1 and CDR2: WSHSY and SAAADI. This CDR3 comprises 13 residues. V was clipped by 2 bases and J by 7 bases, with 11 bases between them. The CDR3 DNA sequence: TGCGCCAGCAGTGAGCAGGTACCCTATGAAGCTTTCTTT. Its translation: CASSEQVPYEAFF.